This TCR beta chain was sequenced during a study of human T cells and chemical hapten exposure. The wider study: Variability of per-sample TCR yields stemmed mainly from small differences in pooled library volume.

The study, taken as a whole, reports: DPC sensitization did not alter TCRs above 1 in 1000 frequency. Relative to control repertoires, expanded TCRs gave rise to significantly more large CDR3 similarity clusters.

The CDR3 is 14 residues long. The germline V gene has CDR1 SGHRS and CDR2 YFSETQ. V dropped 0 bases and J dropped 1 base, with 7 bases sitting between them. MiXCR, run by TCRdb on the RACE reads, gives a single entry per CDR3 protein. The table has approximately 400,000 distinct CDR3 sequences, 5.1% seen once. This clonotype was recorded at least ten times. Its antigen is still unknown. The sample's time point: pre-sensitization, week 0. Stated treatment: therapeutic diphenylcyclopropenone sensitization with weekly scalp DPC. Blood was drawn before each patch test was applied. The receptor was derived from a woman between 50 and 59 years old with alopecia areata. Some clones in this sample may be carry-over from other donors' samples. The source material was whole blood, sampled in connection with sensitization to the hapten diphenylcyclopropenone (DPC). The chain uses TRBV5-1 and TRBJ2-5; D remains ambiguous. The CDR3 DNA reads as TGCGCCAGCAGCTTGGATCGCAGCCAAGAGACCCAGTACTTC. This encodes CASSLDRSQETQYF.